The rows below give T cell receptor beta chains drawn from one sample of a study of T cells in Graves' hyperthyroidism and ophthalmopathy. MiXCR was run by TCRdb on the multiplex PCR reads, yielding one entry per CDR3 protein. The repertoire holds around 560,000 distinct CDR3 sequences, with 16% as singletons. Sequenced input: blood. The receptors originated from a woman between 18 and 29 years old with Graves' hyperthyroidism. Each CDR3 is given without its conserved first and last residue. The size of a clone is reported for some rows only, either as once, few or many, or as a class for expanded clones.

CDR3aa: STRGADTQY; v_gene: TRBV29-1; abundance: few
CDR3aa: ASSQRQGSETQY; v_gene: TRBV4-1; abundance: NA
CDR3aa: ASSSSLRGYT; v_gene: TRBV11-2; abundance: NA
CDR3aa: ASSFRTSGASSYNEQF; v_gene: TRBV12-3/TRBV12-4; abundance: many
CDR3aa: ATNYGYNEQF; v_gene: TRBV28; abundance: many
CDR3aa: ASRVVGAGETQY; v_gene: TRBV6-1; abundance: many
CDR3aa: ASSFYEDTGELF; v_gene: TRBV7-9; abundance: NA
CDR3aa: ASGQSGGYEQY; v_gene: TRBV27; abundance: NA
CDR3aa: SATGDSGRSGQF; v_gene: TRBV20-1; abundance: NA
CDR3aa: ASSHPRQGLNEQF; v_gene: TRBV11-2; abundance: NA
CDR3aa: ASSPSLGLNTEAF; v_gene: TRBV18; abundance: many
CDR3aa: ASSYSTGGVGYT; v_gene: TRBV11-1; abundance: many
CDR3aa: ASSQDRISNQPQH; v_gene: TRBV4-1; abundance: few
CDR3aa: ASSPWGDYGYT; v_gene: TRBV12-3/TRBV12-4; abundance: NA
CDR3aa: ASSTRGFDEQY; v_gene: TRBV7-9; abundance: many
CDR3aa: SAGQGVYGYT; v_gene: TRBV29-1; abundance: few
CDR3aa: ASSRGGEADTQY; v_gene: TRBV19; abundance: few
CDR3aa: ASSEGTAASTDTQY; v_gene: TRBV7-2; abundance: many
CDR3aa: ASSLPDLYTGELF; v_gene: TRBV28; abundance: many
CDR3aa: ASSDPGANTEAF; v_gene: TRBV10-2; abundance: few
CDR3aa: ASSLNSGRAADTQY; v_gene: TRBV7-6; abundance: many
CDR3aa: ASSQDSQLEQY; v_gene: TRBV4-2; abundance: NA
CDR3aa: ASSLGAGQRGIETQY; v_gene: TRBV28; abundance: many
CDR3aa: ASGLGPTASYEQY; v_gene: TRBV12-5; abundance: many
CDR3aa: ASSLMREDTEAF; v_gene: TRBV28; abundance: many
CDR3aa: ASSVGDRGGKTQY; v_gene: TRBV9; abundance: NA
CDR3aa: ASSVEENTEAF; v_gene: TRBV9; abundance: NA
CDR3aa: ASSSNTNQPQH; v_gene: TRBV7-2; abundance: NA
CDR3aa: ATRLAGGRETQY; v_gene: TRBV5-1; abundance: NA
CDR3aa: ASSFRPGHEQY; v_gene: TRBV7-3; abundance: many
CDR3aa: ASTPGGKIGSGTEAF; v_gene: TRBV19; abundance: NA
CDR3aa: ASSYQGGYNEQF; v_gene: TRBV6-9; abundance: few
CDR3aa: SARDGAFGSYEQY; v_gene: TRBV20-1; abundance: many
CDR3aa: ASSFLGRKNTEAF; v_gene: TRBV7-9; abundance: many
CDR3aa: AWSWNPGASGTEQY; v_gene: TRBV30; abundance: NA
CDR3aa: ASSPLTGDGYT; v_gene: TRBV28; abundance: many
CDR3aa: ASSHPVGRGNEQF; v_gene: TRBV7-9; abundance: many
CDR3aa: ASSEDRVVAGELF; v_gene: TRBV2; abundance: NA
CDR3aa: ASRQTTGLAEAF; v_gene: TRBV28; abundance: many